The 15 T cell receptor beta chains below were found in one sample sequenced in a study of cytomegalovirus exposure and HLA in healthy donors. PCR amplification relied on 60 Vbeta primers (plus 13 Jbeta primers). Only in-frame clones appear in the TCRdb table, and some are missing; sequencing was by immunoSEQ multiplex PCR. The sample carries 100,000 or so clones, 84% recorded once. Sequencing used PBMCs. The receptors here all came from a man aged 18-30 years in good health and CMV-seronegative.

V is TRBV11-2 and J is TRBJ2-2, with D possibly being TRBD2 (7 bases). The CDR3 is 17 amino acids. Trimming pared 5 bases from V and 1 base from J, leaving 17 bases between. Per the germline V gene, CDR1 is SGHAT and CDR2 is FQNNGV. CDR3 amino acids: CASSPSGGAGNTGELFF. Here the CDR3 DNA reads TGTGCCAGCAGCCCAAGTGGGGGGGCGGGGAACACCGGGGAGCTGTTTTTT.

This chain uses TRBV7-9 with TRBJ2-5, with TRBD2 matching 7 bases. V shed 3 bases and J 5 bases; nucleotides not matched to a gene: 15. The CDR3 runs 17 residues. Germline V CDR1 and CDR2: SEHNR, FQNEAQ (reference sequence). DNA for the CDR3: TGTGCCAGCAGCTTCATCGTATTATCGGGAGGCGGGGAGACCCAGTACTTC. It encodes CASSFIVLSGGGETQYF.

The genes are TRBV19 and TRBJ1-2; a weak D match, TRBD1 (5 bases). V lost 5 bases and J 4 bases, leaving 11 bases between the germline ends. Germline V gives CDR1 LNHDA, CDR2 SQIVND (reference sequence). The CDR3 runs to 13 residues. The CDR3 bases are TGTGCCAGTAGTCTACAGGCAGGCTATGGCTACACCTTC. Translated, it gives CASSLQAGYGYTF.

The gene calls are TRBV29-1 and TRBJ1-2; D is possibly TRBD1 (5 bases). The CDR3 is 12 residues long. V was trimmed by 5 bases and J by 8 bases, leaving 15 bases between them. The germline gives CDR1 SQVTM, CDR2 ANQGSEA. CDR3 in DNA: TGCAGCGTTATCAGGGCAGATCCAGGCTACACCTTC. Translated: CSVIRADPGYTF. The full variable domain, completed using reference TRBV29-1 and TRBJ1-2, is SAVISQKPSRDICQRGTSLTIQCQVDSQVTMMFWYRQQPGQSLTLIATANQGSEATYESGFVIDKFPISRPNLTFSTLTVSNMSPEDSSIYLCSVIRADPGYTFGSGTRLTVV.

This clone was counted between two and nine times. The V gene is TRBV5-1, the J gene TRBJ1-5; 8 positions match TRBD1. V was clipped by 0 bases and J by 5 bases; unmatched bases: 4. CDR3 length: 15 amino acids. The germline V gene encodes CDR1 SGHRS and CDR2 YFSETQ. The DNA for the CDR3 is TGCGCCAGCAGCTTGGAGCCAGGGGGCTATCAGCCCCAGCATTTT. It yields the protein CASSLEPGGYQPQHF.

The rearrangement joins TRBV19 to TRBJ2-3; 10 bases map to TRBD1. Germline V gene lookup returns CDR1 LNHDA and CDR2 SQIVND (reference sequence). V was clipped by 10 bases and J by 4 bases; unmatched bases: 5. The CDR3 length is 13 residues. The CDR3 bases are TGTGCCACGCAGGACAGGGGGGCAGATACGCAGTATTTT. Protein product: CATQDRGADTQYF.

The V gene is TRBV6-1, the J gene TRBJ2-3; TRBD1 matches 11 bases. With 1 base clipped from V and 4 bases from J, the junction kept 1 base outside the gene matches. Per the germline V gene, CDR1 is MNHNS and CDR2 is SASEGT. The CDR3 covers 15 residues. DNA for the CDR3: TGTGCCAGCAGTGAAGGGACAGGGGGCGCAGATACGCAGTATTTT. Its translation: CASSEGTGGADTQYF.

The CDR3 bases are TGTGCCAGCAGCCCCAGACAGGGCAGGGGAGAAAAACTGTTTTTT. This translates into CASSPRQGRGEKLFF. The chain has TRBV7-2 and TRBJ1-4, with 7 bases aligning to TRBD1. V lost 5 bases, J lost 8 bases, and 11 bases stayed unmatched. The CDR3 extends over 15 amino acids. Germline CDR1 SGHTA, CDR2 FQGNSA. The whole variable domain, filled in from reference TRBV7-2 and TRBJ1-4, reads GAGVSQSPSNKVTEKGKDVELRCDPISGHTALYWYRQSLGQGLEFLIYFQGNSAPDKSGLPSDRFSAERTGGSVSTLTIQRTQQEDSAVYLCASSPRQGRGEKLFFGSGTQLSVL.

V is TRBV25-1 and J is TRBJ2-1; 7 bases agree with TRBD2. Trimming took 2 bases from V and 4 from J; bases not matched to a gene: 8. The CDR3 is 16 amino acids. CDR1 is MGHDK and CDR2 is SYGVNS in the germline V gene. CDR3 bases: TGTGCCAGCAGTGAACCTAGGGCTAGCGGATACAATGAGCAGTTCTTC. Translating it yields CASSEPRASGYNEQFF.

This chain joins TRBV19 and TRBJ2-5, with D possibly TRBD1 on 5 matching bases. Trimming pared 7 bases from V and 5 bases from J, leaving 20 bases between. This CDR3 is built from 15 residues. Germline V gene data show CDR1 as LNHDA and CDR2 as SQIVND (reference sequence). In DNA form, the CDR3 reads TGTGCCAGTAACAATCAGGGCCTTCGGCAGGAGACCCAGTACTTC. Translation gives CASNNQGLRQETQYF. Variable domain in full (rest from reference TRBV19 and TRBJ2-5): DGGITQSPKYLFRKEGQNVTLSCEQNLNHDAMYWYRQDPGQGLRLIYYSQIVNDFQKGDIAEGYSVSREKKESFPLTVTSAQKNPTAFYLCASNNQGLRQETQYFGPGTRLLVL.

The rearrangement joins TRBV6-5 to TRBJ1-2; no definite D call. V was shortened by 4 bases and J by 1 base, with 7 bases between the two germline ends. CDR1 MNHEY and CDR2 SVGAGI come from the germline V gene. This CDR3 has 13 residues. CDR3 bases: TGTGCCAGCAGTTCGACGGGTAACTATGGCTACACCTTC. Its protein is CASSSTGNYGYTF.

This clone was seen only a few times. The chain has TRBV5-6 and TRBJ2-7; D ambiguous. Germline-derived CDR1 and CDR2 are SGHDT and YYEEEE. The CDR3 has 14 residues. The V end lost 4 bases, the J end lost 0 bases, and 11 bases lay between the germline ends. CDR3 sequence: CASSHFGASYEQYF. The DNA of the CDR3 is TGTGCCAGCAGCCACTTTGGAGCCTCCTACGAGCAGTACTTC.

The genes are TRBV15 and TRBJ1-1; D call uncertain. Trimming stripped 0 bases from V and 0 bases from J, with 14 bases between. Germline CDR1 is LNHNV and CDR2 is YYDKDF (reference sequence). The CDR3 length is 17 residues. CDR3 coding DNA: TGTGCCACCAGCAGAGATGGTGGGAGCAGACTGAACACTGAAGCTTTCTTT. Translated: CATSRDGGSRLNTEAFF.

This chain connects TRBV7-9 to TRBJ1-1; 8 bases fit TRBD1. The CDR3 runs 15 residues. V gave up 4 bases and J gave up 2 bases; unmatched junction bases: 6. Germline-derived CDR1 and CDR2 are SEHNR and FQNEAQ (reference sequence). This CDR3 is CASSSRTGRNTEAFF. CDR3 nucleotide sequence: TGTGCCAGCAGCTCCCGGACAGGGCGAAACACTGAAGCTTTCTTT.

The V call is TRBV9, the J call TRBJ2-1, with 7 bases matching TRBD1. CDR3 length: 16 amino acids. Per germline, CDR1 SGDLS and CDR2 YYNGEE. V lost 0 bases, J lost 9 bases, and 12 bases stayed unmatched. CDR3 region: CASSVAPRGSSTEQFF. DNA of the CDR3: TGTGCCAGCAGCGTAGCTCCCAGGGGGAGTAGTACTGAGCAGTTCTTC.